This TCR beta chain emerged from a study of CD8 T cells in ankylosing spondylitis. The table lists this clonotype with many counts. Its specificity is not known. Whole-study results and caveats: One TCR beta motif, made up of 7 or 8 highly homologous variants, appeared characteristic of ankylosing spondylitis blood.

TCRdb redid the calling of the 5' RACE reads with MiXCR, one entry per CDR3 protein. The sample lists a few hundred thousand distinct CDR3 sequences; roughly 11% were seen once. Between the trimmed V and J ends, which lost 8 bases and 7 bases, there was a span of 14 bases. This CDR3 comprises 12 residues. Germline assignment: CDR1 SGHVS and CDR2 FQNEAQ. V gene TRBV7-8 combines with J gene TRBJ1-2; a weak D match, TRBD1 (5 bases). Material: blood, either unsorted or a sorted T cell fraction (not recorded which). The receptor was isolated from a female donor with ankylosing spondylitis or in good health (not recorded which). The CDR3 DNA sequence: TGTGCCAGCTCCCCGCTGGGGCTTGGCTACACCTTC. Translated: CASSPLGLGYTF.